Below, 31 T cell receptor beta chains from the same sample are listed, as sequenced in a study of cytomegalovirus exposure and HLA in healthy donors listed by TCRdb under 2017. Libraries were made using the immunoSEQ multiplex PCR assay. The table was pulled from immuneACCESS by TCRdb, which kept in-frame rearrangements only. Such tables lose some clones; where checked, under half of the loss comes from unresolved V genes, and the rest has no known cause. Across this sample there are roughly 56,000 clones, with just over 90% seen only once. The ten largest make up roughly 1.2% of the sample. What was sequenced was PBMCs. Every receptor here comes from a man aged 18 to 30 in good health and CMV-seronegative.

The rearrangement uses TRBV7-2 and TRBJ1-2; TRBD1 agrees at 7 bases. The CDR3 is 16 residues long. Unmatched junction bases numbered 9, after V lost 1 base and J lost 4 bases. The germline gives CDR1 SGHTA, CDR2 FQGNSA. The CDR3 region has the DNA TGTGCCAGCAGCTTAGTAGGTCTACAGGGGCCCTATGGCTACACCTTC. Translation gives CASSLVGLQGPYGYTF.

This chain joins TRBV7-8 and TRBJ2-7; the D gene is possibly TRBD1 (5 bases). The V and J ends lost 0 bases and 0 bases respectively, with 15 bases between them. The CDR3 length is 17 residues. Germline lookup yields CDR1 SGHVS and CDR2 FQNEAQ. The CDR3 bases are TGTGCCAGCAGCTTAGCATCAGACAGCCGGAGCTCCTACGAGCAGTACTTC. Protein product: CASSLASDSRSSYEQYF.

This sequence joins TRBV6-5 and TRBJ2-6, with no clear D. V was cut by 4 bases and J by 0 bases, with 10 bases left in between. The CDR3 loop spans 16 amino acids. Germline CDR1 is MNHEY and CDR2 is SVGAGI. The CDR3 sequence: CASSSVFHSGANVLTF. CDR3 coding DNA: TGTGCCAGCAGTTCAGTTTTCCACTCTGGGGCCAACGTCCTGACTTTC.

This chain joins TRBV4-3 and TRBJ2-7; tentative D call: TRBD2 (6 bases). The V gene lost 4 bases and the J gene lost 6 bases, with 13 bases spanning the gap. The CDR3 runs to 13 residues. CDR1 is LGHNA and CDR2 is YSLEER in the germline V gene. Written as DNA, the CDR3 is TGCGCCAGCAGCCGGGGGGACCGCCGCGAGCAGTACTTC. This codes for CASSRGDRREQYF.

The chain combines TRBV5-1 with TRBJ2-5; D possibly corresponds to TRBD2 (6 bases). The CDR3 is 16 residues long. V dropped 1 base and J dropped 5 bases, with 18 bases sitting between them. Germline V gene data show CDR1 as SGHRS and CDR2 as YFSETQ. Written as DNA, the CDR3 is TGCGCCAGCAGCTTGTCTGGGACTCATTCGGGGGAGACCCAGTACTTC. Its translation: CASSLSGTHSGETQYF.

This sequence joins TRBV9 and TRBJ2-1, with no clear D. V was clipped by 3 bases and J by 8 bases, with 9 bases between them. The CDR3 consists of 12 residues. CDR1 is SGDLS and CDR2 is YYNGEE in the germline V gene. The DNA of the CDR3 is TGTGCCAGCAGCGGCAGGTGGGATGAGCAGTTCTTC. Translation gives CASSGRWDEQFF.

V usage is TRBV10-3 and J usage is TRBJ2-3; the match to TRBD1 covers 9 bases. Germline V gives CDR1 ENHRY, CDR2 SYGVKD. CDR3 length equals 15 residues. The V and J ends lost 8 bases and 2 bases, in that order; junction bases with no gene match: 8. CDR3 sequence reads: CAISARDRDTDTQYF. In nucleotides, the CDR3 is TGTGCCATCTCGGCGAGGGACAGGGACACAGATACGCAGTATTTT.

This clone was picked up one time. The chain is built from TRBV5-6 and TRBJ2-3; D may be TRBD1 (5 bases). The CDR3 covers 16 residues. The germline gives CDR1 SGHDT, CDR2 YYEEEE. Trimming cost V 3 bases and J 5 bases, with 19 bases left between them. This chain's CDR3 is CASSSGHVEVEDTQYF. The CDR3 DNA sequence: TGTGCCAGCAGCTCCGGACACGTCGAAGTGGAAGATACGCAGTATTTT. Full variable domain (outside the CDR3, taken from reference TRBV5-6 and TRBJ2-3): DAGVTQSPTHLIKTRGQQVTLRCSPKSGHDTVSWYQQALGQGPQFIFQYYEEEERQRGNFPDRFSGHQFPNYSSELNVNALLLGDSALYLCASSSGHVEVEDTQYFGPGTRLTVL.

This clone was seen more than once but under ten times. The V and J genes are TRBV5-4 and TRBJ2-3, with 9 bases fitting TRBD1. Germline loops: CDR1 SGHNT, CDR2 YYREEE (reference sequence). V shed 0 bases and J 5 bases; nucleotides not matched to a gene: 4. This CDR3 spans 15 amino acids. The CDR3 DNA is TGTGCCAGCAGCTTGGATAACAGGGGGCAAGATACGCAGTATTTT. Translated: CASSLDNRGQDTQYF. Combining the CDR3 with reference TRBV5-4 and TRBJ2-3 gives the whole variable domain ETGVTQSPTHLIKTRGQQVTLRCSSQSGHNTVSWYQQALGQGPQFIFQYYREEENGRGNFPPRFSGLQFPNYSSELNVNALELDDSALYLCASSLDNRGQDTQYFGPGTRLTVL.

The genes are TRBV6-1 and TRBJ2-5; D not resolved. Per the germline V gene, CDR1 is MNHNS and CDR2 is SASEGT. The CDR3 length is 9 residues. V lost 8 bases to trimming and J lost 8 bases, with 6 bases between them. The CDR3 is CASGPTQYF. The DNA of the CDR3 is TGTGCCAGCGGCCCAACCCAGTACTTC.

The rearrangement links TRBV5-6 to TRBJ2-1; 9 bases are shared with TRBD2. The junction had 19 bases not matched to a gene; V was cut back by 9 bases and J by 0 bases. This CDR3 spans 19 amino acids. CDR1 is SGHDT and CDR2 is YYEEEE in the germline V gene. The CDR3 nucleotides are TGTGCCACCCCCCCTCCGGCTAGCGGGGAATTGGGCTCCTACAATGAGCAGTTCTTC. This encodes CATPPPASGELGSYNEQFF.

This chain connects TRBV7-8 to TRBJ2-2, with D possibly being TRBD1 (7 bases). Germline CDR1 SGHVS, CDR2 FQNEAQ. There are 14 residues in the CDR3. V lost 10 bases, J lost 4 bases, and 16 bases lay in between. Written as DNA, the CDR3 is TGTGCCACCAGGGGAGGACAGGTCACCGGGGAGCTGTTTTTT. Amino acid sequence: CATRGGQVTGELFF.

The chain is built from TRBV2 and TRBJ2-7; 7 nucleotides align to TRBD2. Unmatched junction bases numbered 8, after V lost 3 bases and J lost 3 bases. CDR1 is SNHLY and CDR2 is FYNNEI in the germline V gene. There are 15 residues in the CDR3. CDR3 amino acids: CASSEFGGSGYEQYF. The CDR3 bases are TGTGCCAGCAGTGAGTTTGGCGGGAGTGGCTACGAGCAGTACTTC.

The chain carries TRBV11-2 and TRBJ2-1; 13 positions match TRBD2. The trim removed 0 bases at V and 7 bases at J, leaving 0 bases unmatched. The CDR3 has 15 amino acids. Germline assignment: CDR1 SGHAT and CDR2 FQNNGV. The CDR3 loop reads CASSLELAGGNEQFF. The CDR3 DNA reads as TGTGCCAGCAGCTTAGAACTAGCGGGAGGGAATGAGCAGTTCTTC.

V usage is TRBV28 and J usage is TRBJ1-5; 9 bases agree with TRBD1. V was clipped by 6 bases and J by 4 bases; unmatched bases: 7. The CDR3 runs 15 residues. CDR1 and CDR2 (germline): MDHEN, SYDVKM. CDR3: CASSPMGTGNQPQHF. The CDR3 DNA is TGTGCCAGCAGCCCAATGGGGACAGGGAATCAGCCCCAGCATTTT.

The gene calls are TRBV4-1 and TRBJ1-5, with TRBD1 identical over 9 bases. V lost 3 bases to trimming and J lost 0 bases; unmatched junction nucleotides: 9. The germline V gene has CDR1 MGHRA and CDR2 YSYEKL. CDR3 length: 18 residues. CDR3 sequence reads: CASSQRQGEQYSNQPQHF. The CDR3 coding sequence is TGCGCCAGCAGCCAGAGACAGGGGGAGCAATATAGCAATCAGCCCCAGCATTTT.

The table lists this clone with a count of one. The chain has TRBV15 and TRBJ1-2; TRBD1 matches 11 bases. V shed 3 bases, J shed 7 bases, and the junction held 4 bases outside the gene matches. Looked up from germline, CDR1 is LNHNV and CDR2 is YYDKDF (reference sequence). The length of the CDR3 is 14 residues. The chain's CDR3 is CATSRGQGEIGYTF. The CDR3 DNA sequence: TGTGCCACCAGCAGGGGACAGGGGGAGATTGGCTACACCTTC.

CDR3 DNA sequence: TGTGCCAGCAGCTCGCTATTAGCGGGAGCGACCCCCTACAATGAGCAGTTCTTC. Protein: CASSSLLAGATPYNEQFF. The chain employs TRBV7-8 and TRBJ2-1; 9 nucleotides agree with TRBD2. With 4 bases clipped from V and 2 bases from J, the junction kept 12 bases outside the gene matches. CDR1 SGHVS and CDR2 FQNEAQ come from the germline V gene. The CDR3 length is 18 residues.

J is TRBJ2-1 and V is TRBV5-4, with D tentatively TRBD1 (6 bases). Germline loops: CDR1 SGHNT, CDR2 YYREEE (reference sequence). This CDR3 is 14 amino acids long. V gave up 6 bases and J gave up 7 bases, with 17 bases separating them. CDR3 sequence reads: CASTPGQSQNEQFF. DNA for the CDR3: TGTGCCAGCACACCCGGACAGAGCCAAAATGAGCAGTTCTTC.

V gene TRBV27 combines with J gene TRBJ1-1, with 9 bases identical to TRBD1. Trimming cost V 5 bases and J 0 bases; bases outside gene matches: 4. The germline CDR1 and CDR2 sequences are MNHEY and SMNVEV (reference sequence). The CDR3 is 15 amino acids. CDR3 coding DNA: TGTGCCAGCAGTCCCGACAGGGGGTTGAACACTGAAGCTTTCTTT. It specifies CASSPDRGLNTEAFF.

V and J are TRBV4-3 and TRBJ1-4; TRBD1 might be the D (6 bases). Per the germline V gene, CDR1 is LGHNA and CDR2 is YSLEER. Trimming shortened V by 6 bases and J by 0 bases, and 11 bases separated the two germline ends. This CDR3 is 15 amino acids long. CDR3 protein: CASRQQGATNEKLFF. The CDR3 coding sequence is TGCGCCAGCAGGCAACAGGGTGCAACTAATGAAAAACTGTTTTTT.

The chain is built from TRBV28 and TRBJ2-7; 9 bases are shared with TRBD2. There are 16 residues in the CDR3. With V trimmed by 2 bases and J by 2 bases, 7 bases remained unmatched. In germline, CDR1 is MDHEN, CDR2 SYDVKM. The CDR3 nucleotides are TGTGCCAGCAGTTTACTTAGCGGGAGAATTCCCTACGAGCAGTACTTC. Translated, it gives CASSLLSGRIPYEQYF.

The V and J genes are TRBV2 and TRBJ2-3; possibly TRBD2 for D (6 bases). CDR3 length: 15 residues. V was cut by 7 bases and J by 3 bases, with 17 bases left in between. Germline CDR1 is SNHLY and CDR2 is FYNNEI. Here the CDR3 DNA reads TGTGCCAGCATTGGGACTTGGACGAGGACAGATACGCAGTATTTT. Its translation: CASIGTWTRTDTQYF.

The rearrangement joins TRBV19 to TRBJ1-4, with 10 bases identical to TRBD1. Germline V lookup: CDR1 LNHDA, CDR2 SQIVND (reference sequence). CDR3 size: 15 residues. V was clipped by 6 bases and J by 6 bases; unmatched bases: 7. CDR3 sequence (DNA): TGTGCCAGTAGAGACAGACAGGGGGCTGATGAAAAACTGTTTTTT. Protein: CASRDRQGADEKLFF.

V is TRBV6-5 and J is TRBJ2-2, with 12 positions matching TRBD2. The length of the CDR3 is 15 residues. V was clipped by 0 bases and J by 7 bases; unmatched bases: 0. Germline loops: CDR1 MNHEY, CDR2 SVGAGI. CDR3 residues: CASSYSTSGSGELFF. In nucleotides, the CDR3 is TGTGCCAGCAGTTACTCGACTAGCGGGAGCGGGGAGCTGTTTTTT.

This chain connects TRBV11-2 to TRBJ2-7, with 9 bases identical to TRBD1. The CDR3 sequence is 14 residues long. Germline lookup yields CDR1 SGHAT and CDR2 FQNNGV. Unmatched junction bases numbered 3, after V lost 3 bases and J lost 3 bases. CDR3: CASSLGTGLYEQYF. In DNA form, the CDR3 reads TGTGCCAGCAGCTTGGGGACAGGGCTCTACGAGCAGTACTTC.

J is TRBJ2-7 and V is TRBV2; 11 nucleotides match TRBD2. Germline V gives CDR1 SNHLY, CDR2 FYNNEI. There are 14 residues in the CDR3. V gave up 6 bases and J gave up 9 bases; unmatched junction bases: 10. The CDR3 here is CASRETSGGAGQYF. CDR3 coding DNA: TGTGCCAGCAGAGAAACTAGCGGGGGAGCGGGGCAGTACTTC.

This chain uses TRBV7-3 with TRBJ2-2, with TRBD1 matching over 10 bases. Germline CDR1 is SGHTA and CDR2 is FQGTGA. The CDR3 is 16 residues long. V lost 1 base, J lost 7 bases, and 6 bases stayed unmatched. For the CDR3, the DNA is TGTGCCAGCAGCTTAAAGACAGGGGGCAAAAACGGGGAGCTGTTTTTT. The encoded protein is CASSLKTGGKNGELFF.

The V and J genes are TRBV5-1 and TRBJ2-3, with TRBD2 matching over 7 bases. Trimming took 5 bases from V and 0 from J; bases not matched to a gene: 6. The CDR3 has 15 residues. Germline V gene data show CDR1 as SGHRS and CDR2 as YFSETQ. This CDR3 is CASSFGTTSTDTQYF. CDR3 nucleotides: TGCGCCAGCAGTTTCGGGACTACCAGCACAGATACGCAGTATTTT.

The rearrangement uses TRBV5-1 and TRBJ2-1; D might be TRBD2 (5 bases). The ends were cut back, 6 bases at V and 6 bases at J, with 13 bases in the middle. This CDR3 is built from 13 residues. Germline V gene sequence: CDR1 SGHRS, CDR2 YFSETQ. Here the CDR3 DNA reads TGCGCCAGCAACCGAGGAGGCGCCAATGAGCAGTTCTTC. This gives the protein CASNRGGANEQFF.

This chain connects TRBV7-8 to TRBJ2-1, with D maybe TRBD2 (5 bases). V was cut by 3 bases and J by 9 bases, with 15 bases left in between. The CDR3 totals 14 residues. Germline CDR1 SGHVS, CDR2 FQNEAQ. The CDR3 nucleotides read TGTGCCAGCAGCTTCAATACCGGACTGGGTGAGCAGTTCTTC. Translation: CASSFNTGLGEQFF. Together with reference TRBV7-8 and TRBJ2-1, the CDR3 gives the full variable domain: GAGVSQSPRYKVAKRGQDVALRCDPISGHVSLFWYQQALGQGPEFLTYFQNEAQLDKSGLPSDRFFAERPEGSVSTLKIQRTQQEDSAVYLCASSFNTGLGEQFFGPGTRLTVL.